What follows are 15 T cell receptor beta chains derived from one specimen sequenced in a study of early T cells in non-severe SARS-CoV-2 infection. TCRdb reprocessed the 5' RACE reads via MiXCR and lists one record per CDR3 protein. Among about 62,000 distinct CDR3 sequences listed, approximately 9% were seen once. Sequencing was performed on whole blood. The receptors stem from an adult who was a healthcare worker with PCR-confirmed SARS-CoV-2 infection or an uninfected control (not recorded which).

The chain links TRBV6-1 to TRBJ1-1; 7 bases line up with TRBD1. Per the germline V gene, CDR1 is MNHNS and CDR2 is SASEGT. Losses at the gene ends were 8 bases for V and 2 bases for J; bases not matched to a gene: 5. CDR3 length equals 13 residues. CDR3 amino acids: CASRDRKNTEAFF. In DNA, the CDR3 is TGTGCCAGCCGGGACAGAAAAAACACTGAAGCTTTCTTT.

This clonotype was counted many times. The V call is TRBV2, the J call TRBJ2-2; D might be TRBD2 (6 bases). The CDR3 extends over 14 amino acids. V was shortened by 2 bases and J by 4 bases, with 8 bases between the two germline ends. In germline, CDR1 is SNHLY, CDR2 FYNNEI. The CDR3 region has the DNA TGTGCCAGCAGTGAACAGGGAGGCACCGGGGAGCTGTTTTTT. The encoded protein is CASSEQGGTGELFF.

V and J are TRBV2 and TRBJ1-5; TRBD1 aligns across 7 bases. The CDR3 is made up of 13 amino acids. The ends lost 6 bases at V and 7 bases at J; junction bases unmatched: 6. Germline CDR1 and CDR2: SNHLY and FYNNEI. The CDR3 reads CASSHRGRQPQHF. The CDR3, as DNA: TGTGCCAGCAGCCACAGGGGTCGACAGCCCCAGCATTTT. Full variable domain (missing parts from reference TRBV2 and TRBJ1-5): EPEVTQTPSHQVTQMGQEVILRCVPISNHLYFYWYRQILGQKVEFLVSFYNNEISEKSEIFDDQFSVERPDGSNFTLKIRSTKLEDSAMYFCASSHRGRQPQHFGDGTRLSIL.

The rearrangement joins TRBV4-2 to TRBJ2-1; 10 bases are a match to TRBD2. Germline V CDR1 and CDR2: LGHNA, YNFKEQ. Trimming took 1 base from V and 4 from J; bases not matched to a gene: 7. The CDR3 has 17 residues. The CDR3 protein is CASSQAVEAGGYNEQFF. CDR3 DNA: TGTGCCAGCAGCCAAGCCGTGGAAGCGGGGGGGTACAATGAGCAGTTCTTC.

This clonotype was recorded at least ten times. This chain joins TRBV18 and TRBJ2-3; no reliable D call. The CDR3 is 14 amino acids. In germline, CDR1 is KGHSH, CDR2 LQKENI. V was shortened by 0 bases and J by 5 bases, with 9 bases between the two germline ends. DNA for the CDR3: TGTGCCAGCTCACCACCCGTTAGTAAAGATACGCAGTATTTT. Translating it yields CASSPPVSKDTQYF.

This clonotype appeared a few times. The rearrangement links TRBV10-1 to TRBJ2-1; D gene uncertain. With 2 bases removed from V and 8 bases from J, the gap between germline ends came to 13 bases. CDR3 length: 14 residues. Germline V CDR1 and CDR2: WNHNN, SYGVQD (reference sequence). This CDR3 reads CASSEVAGGDEQFF. DNA of the CDR3: TGCGCCAGCAGTGAGGTAGCAGGCGGCGATGAGCAGTTCTTC.

This clonotype came up a few times. The J gene is TRBJ1-6, the V gene TRBV23-1; 8 bases agree with TRBD1. TRBV23-1 belongs to the ORF category, with a function that is uncertain. V trimming: 7 bases; J trimming: 10 bases; junction bases outside the gene matches: 6. This CDR3 comprises 13 residues. CDR3 sequence: CASTRQGRSPLHF. The CDR3 region has the DNA TGCGCCAGCACCCGACAGGGGCGCTCACCCCTCCACTTT.

This clonotype was detected a few times. The rearrangement joins TRBV5-1 to TRBJ2-5; D is perhaps TRBD1 (6 bases). CDR1 and CDR2 from the germline V gene are SGHRS and YFSETQ. V was pared by 2 bases and J by 2 bases, with 10 bases between. The CDR3 covers 14 residues. Written as DNA, the CDR3 is TGCGCCAGCAGCTTTTGGGGGACACAAGAGACCCAGTACTTC. It encodes CASSFWGTQETQYF.

This clonotype was picked up many times. V is TRBV18 and J is TRBJ2-4; 7 bases map to TRBD1. CDR1 and CDR2 from the germline V gene are KGHSH and LQKENI. The CDR3 contains 22 residues. J was trimmed by 4 bases and V by 1 base; bases with no gene match: 25. The CDR3 DNA follows: TGTGCCAGCTCACCACTAGATTTCCGCCATAACTCCCGGGACAGAACTAAAAACATTCAGTACTTC. Translation: CASSPLDFRHNSRDRTKNIQYF.

The V call is TRBV2, the J call TRBJ2-2; D gene uncertain. Between the trimmed V and J ends, which lost 5 bases and 5 bases, there was a span of 18 bases. The germline V gene has CDR1 SNHLY and CDR2 FYNNEI. The CDR3 extends over 16 amino acids. The CDR3 region has the DNA TGTGCCAGCAGTTACCGACCGGGTAGTTCTACCGGGGAGCTGTTTTTT. Amino acids: CASSYRPGSSTGELFF.

The rearrangement joins TRBV19 to TRBJ2-1; TRBD2 is a possible D gene (6 bases). This CDR3 region has 20 residues. Germline-derived CDR1 and CDR2 are LNHDA and SQIVND (reference sequence). V lost 0 bases and J lost 0, with 21 bases in between. CDR3 bases: TGTGCCAGTAGTATAGAGGGGACGGCGGGGCGCCTCAGCTCCTACAATGAGCAGTTCTTC. It codes for CASSIEGTAGRLSSYNEQFF.

The J gene is TRBJ2-5, the V gene TRBV10-3; 7 bases agree with TRBD1. CDR1 and CDR2 from the germline V gene are ENHRY and SYGVKD. CDR3 length: 16 residues. Losses at the gene ends were 8 bases for V and 2 bases for J; bases not matched to a gene: 14. The CDR3 DNA sequence: TGTGCCATCGGACTTGGGACAGAGAGGTTTCAAGAGACCCAGTACTTC. Translating gives CAIGLGTERFQETQYF.

This clonotype has a handful of counts. This chain connects TRBV9 to TRBJ2-1, with D possibly matching TRBD1 (5 bases). Germline V gives CDR1 SGDLS, CDR2 YYNGEE. The V end was cut by 3 bases, the J end by 1 base, with 8 bases between. The CDR3 totals 14 residues. In DNA form, the CDR3 reads TGTGCCAGCAGCGGCGACAGTTCCTACAATGAGCAGTTCTTC. The encoded protein is CASSGDSSYNEQFF.

This clonotype has ten or more counts. The rearrangement uses TRBV29-1 and TRBJ1-4; D remains ambiguous. The CDR3 contains 16 residues. Germline V gene data show CDR1 as SQVTM and CDR2 as ANQGSEA. The V end was cut by 4 bases, the J end by 0 bases, with 15 bases between. For the CDR3, the DNA is TGCAGCGTTGCATCGGAAGAAGAAGCAACTAATGAAAAACTGTTTTTT. Amino acids: CSVASEEEATNEKLFF. Full variable domain (remainder filled in from reference TRBV29-1 and TRBJ1-4): SAVISQKPSRDICQRGTSLTIQCQVDSQVTMMFWYRQQPGQSLTLIATANQGSEATYESGFVIDKFPISRPNLTFSTLTVSNMSPEDSSIYLCSVASEEEATNEKLFFGSGTQLSVL.

This clonotype was counted between two and nine times. The gene calls are TRBV14 and TRBJ1-2, with 8 bases aligning to TRBD1. In germline, CDR1 is SGHDN, CDR2 FVKESK. V was clipped by 4 bases and J by 4 bases; unmatched bases: 8. This CDR3 is 15 amino acids long. The CDR3 DNA sequence: TGTGCCAGCAGCCCAACCGGACAGGGCCTCTATGGCTACACCTTC. Translation gives CASSPTGQGLYGYTF.